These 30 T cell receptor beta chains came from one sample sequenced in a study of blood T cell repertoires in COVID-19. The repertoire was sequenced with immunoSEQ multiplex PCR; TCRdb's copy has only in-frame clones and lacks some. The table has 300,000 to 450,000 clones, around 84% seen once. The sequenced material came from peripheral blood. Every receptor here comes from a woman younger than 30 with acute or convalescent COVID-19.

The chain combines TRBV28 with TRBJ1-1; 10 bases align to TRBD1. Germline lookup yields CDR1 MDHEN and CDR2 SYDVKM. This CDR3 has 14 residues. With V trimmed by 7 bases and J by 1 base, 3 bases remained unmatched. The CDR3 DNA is TGTGCCAGCACCGGACAGGGGGGGAACACTGAAGCTTTCTTT. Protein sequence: CASTGQGGNTEAFF.

The CDR3 DNA reads TGCAGCGTTGAAACGGGTGAGAGCTCCTACGAGCAGTACTTC. Its protein product is CSVETGESSYEQYF. The chain joins TRBV29-1 to TRBJ2-7, with D unclear. V was pared by 2 bases and J by 0 bases, with 11 bases between. The CDR3 length is 14 residues. The germline V gene encodes CDR1 SQVTM and CDR2 ANQGSEA.

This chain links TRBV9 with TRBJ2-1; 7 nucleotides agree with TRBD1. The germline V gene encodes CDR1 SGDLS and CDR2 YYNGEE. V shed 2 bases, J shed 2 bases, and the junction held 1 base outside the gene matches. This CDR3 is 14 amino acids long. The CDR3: CASSVQGAYNEQFF. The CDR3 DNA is TGTGCCAGCAGCGTCCAGGGGGCCTACAATGAGCAGTTCTTC.

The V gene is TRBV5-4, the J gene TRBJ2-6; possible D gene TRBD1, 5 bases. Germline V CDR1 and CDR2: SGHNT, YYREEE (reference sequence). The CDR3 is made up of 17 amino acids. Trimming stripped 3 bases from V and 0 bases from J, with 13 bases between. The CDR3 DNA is TGTGCCAGCAGCTCCGTAGGGGCCCCCTCTGGGGCCAACGTCCTGACTTTC. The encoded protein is CASSSVGAPSGANVLTF. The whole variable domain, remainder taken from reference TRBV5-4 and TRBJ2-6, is ETGVTQSPTHLIKTRGQQVTLRCSSQSGHNTVSWYQQALGQGPQFIFQYYREEENGRGNFPPRFSGLQFPNYSSELNVNALELDDSALYLCASSSVGAPSGANVLTFGAGSRLTVL.

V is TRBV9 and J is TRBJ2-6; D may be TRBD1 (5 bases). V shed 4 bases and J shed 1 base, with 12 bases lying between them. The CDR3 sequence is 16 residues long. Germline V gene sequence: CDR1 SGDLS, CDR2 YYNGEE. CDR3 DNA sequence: TGTGCCAGCAGCCCCAGCTCAGGGTCTGGGGCCAACGTCCTGACTTTC. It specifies CASSPSSGSGANVLTF.

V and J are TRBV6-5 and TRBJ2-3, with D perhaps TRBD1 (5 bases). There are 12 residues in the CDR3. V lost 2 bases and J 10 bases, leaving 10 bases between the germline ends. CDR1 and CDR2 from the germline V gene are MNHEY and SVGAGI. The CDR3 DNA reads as TGTGCCAGCAGTTACGGGCAGGGTGCGCAGTATTTT. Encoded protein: CASSYGQGAQYF.

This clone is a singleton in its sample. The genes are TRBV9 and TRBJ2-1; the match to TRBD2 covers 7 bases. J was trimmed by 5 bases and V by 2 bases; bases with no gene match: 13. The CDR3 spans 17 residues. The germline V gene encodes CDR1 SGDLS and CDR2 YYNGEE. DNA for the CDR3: TGTGCCAGCAGCGTCGCTCCGGGGGGTCGGGGAAACAATGAGCAGTTCTTC. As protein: CASSVAPGGRGNNEQFF.

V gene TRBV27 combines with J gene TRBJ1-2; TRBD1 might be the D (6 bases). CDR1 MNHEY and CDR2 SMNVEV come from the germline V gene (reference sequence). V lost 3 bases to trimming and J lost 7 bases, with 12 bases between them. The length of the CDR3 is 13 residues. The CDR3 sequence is CASSFRGATGYTF. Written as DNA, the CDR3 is TGTGCCAGCAGTTTTCGGGGGGCTACTGGCTACACCTTC.

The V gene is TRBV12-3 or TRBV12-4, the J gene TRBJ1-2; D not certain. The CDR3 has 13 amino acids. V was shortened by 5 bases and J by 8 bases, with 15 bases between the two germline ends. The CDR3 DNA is TGTGCCAGCAGTCCCCTGGGAGTAGGGGGCTACACCTTC. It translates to CASSPLGVGGYTF.

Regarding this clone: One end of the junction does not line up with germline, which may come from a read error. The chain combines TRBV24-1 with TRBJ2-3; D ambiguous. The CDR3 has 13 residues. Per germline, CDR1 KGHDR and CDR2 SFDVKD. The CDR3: CATSDFDTDMQYF. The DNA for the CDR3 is TGTGCCACCAGTGATTTCGACACAGATATGCAGTATTTT.

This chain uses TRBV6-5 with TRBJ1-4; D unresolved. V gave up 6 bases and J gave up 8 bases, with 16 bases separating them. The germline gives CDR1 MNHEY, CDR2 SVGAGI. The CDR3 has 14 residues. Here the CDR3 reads CASSQLGREEKLFF. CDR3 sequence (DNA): TGTGCCAGCAGCCAGCTAGGGCGGGAGGAAAAACTGTTTTTT.

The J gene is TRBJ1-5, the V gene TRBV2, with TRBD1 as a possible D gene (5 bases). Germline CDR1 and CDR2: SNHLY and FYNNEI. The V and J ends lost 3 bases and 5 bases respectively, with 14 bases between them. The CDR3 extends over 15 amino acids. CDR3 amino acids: CASSDGGEKDQPQHF. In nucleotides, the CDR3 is TGTGCCAGCAGTGACGGGGGAGAGAAGGATCAGCCCCAGCATTTT.

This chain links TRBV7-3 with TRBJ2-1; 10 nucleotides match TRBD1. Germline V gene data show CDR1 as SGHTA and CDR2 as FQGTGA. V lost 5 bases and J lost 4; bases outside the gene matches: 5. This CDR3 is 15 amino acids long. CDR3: CASSADRGSYNEQFF. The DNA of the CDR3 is TGTGCCAGCAGCGCGGACAGGGGGTCGTACAATGAGCAGTTCTTC.

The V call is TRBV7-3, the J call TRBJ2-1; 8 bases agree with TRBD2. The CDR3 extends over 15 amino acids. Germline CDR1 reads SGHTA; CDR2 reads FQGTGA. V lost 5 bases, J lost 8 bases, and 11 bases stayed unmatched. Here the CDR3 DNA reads TGTGCCAGCAGCCGCGGGGGGTCGAGCGTCGATGAGCAGTTCTTC. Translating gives CASSRGGSSVDEQFF.

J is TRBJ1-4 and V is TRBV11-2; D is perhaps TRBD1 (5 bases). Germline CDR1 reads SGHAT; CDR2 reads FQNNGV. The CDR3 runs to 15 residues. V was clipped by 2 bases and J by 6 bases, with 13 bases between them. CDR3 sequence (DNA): TGTGCCAGCAGCTTATCAGGGATTTCTCATGAAAAACTGTTTTTT. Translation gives CASSLSGISHEKLFF. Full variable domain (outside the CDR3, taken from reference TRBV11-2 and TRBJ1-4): EAGVAQSPRYKIIEKRQSVAFWCNPISGHATLYWYQQILGQGPKLLIQFQNNGVVDDSQLPKDRFSAERLKGVDSTLKIQPAKLEDSAVYLCASSLSGISHEKLFFGSGTQLSVL.

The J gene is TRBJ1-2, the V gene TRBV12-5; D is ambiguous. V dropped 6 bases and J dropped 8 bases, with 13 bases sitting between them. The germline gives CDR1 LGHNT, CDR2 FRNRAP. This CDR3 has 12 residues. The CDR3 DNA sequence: TGTGCTAGTGGCCTCGAATCCCAGGGCTACACCTTC. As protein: CASGLESQGYTF.

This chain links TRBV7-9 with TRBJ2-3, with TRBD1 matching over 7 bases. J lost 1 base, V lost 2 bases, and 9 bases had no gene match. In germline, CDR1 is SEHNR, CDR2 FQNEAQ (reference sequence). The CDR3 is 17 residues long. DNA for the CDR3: TGTGCCAGCAGCTTACCCCGACAGGGTGGGGGCACAGATACGCAGTATTTT. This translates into CASSLPRQGGGTDTQYF.

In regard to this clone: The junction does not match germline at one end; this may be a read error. This CDR3 reads CASSLAEGANEQFF. CDR3 nucleotide sequence: TGTGCCAGCAGTTTGGCGGAGGGTGCGAATGAGCAGTTCTTC. V is TRBV5-4 and J is TRBJ2-1; D might be TRBD2 (6 bases). Germline V gene lookup returns CDR1 SGHNT and CDR2 YYREEE (reference sequence). The CDR3 contains 14 residues.

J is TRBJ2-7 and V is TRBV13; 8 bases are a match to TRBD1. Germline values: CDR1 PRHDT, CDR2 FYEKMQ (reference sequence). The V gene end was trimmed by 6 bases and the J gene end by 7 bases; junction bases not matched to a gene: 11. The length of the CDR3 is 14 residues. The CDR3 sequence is CASSFRGQSYEQYF. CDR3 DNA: TGTGCCAGCAGTTTCAGGGGGCAGTCGTATGAGCAGTACTTC.

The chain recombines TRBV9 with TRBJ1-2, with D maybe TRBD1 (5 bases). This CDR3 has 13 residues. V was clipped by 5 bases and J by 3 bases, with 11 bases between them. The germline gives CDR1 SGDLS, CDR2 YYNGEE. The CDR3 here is CASRGGSDYGYTF. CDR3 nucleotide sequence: TGTGCCAGCAGGGGGGGTTCTGACTATGGCTACACCTTC.

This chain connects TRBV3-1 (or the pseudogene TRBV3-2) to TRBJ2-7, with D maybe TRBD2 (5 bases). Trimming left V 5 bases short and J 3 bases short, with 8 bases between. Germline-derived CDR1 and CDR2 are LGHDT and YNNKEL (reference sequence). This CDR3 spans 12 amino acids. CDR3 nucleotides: TGTGCCAGCAGCGGAACTAGCTACGAGCAGTACTTC. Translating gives CASSGTSYEQYF.

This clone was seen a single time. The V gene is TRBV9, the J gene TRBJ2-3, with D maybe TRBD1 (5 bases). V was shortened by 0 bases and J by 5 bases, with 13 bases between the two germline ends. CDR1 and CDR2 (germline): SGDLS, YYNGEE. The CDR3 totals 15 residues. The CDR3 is CASSVGPTVKDTQYF. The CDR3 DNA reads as TGTGCCAGCAGCGTAGGGCCGACAGTCAAAGATACGCAGTATTTT.

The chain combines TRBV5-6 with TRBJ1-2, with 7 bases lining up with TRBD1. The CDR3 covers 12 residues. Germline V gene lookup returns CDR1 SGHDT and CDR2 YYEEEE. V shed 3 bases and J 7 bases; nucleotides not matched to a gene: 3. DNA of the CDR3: TGTGCCAGCAGCTCCGGACAGGCTGGCTACACCTTC. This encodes CASSSGQAGYTF. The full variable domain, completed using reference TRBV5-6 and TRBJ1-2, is DAGVTQSPTHLIKTRGQQVTLRCSPKSGHDTVSWYQQALGQGPQFIFQYYEEEERQRGNFPDRFSGHQFPNYSSELNVNALLLGDSALYLCASSSGQAGYTFGSGTRLTVV.

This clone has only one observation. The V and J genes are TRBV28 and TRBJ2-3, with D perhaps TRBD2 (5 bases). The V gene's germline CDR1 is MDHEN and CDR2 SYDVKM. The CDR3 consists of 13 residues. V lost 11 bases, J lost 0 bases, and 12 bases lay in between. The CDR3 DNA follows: TGTGCCGGAGGACCGGCTAGCACAGATACGCAGTATTTT. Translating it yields CAGGPASTDTQYF.

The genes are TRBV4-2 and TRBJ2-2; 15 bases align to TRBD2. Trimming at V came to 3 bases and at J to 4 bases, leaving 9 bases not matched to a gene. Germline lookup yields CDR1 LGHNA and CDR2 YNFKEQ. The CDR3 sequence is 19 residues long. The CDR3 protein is CASSQTGLAGGASTGELFF. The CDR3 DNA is TGTGCCAGCAGCCAGACGGGACTAGCGGGGGGCGCGAGCACCGGGGAGCTGTTTTTT.

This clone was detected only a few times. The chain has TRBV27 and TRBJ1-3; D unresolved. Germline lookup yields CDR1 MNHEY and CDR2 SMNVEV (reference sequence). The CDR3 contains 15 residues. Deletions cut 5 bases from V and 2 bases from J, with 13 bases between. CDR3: CASSPSGSPGNTIYF. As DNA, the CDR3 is TGTGCCAGCAGTCCCTCGGGTTCCCCTGGAAACACCATATATTTT.

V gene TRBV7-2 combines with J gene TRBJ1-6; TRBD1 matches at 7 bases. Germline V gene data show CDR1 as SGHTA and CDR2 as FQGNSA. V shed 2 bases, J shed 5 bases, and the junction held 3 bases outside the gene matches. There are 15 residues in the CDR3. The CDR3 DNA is TGTGCCAGCAGCTTAAGGCAGGGGGATAATTCACCCCTCCACTTT. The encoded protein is CASSLRQGDNSPLHF.

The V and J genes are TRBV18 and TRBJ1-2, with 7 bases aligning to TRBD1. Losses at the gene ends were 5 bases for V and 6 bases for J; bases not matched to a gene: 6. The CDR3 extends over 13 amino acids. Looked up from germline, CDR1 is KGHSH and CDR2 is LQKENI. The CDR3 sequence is CASSSDRDNGYTF. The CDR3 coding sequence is TGTGCCAGCTCATCCGACAGGGATAATGGCTACACCTTC.

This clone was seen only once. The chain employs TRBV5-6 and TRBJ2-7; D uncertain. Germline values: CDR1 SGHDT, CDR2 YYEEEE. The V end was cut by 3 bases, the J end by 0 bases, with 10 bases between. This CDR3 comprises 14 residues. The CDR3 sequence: CASSWRQFSYEQYF. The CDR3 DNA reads TGTGCCAGCAGCTGGCGGCAGTTCTCCTACGAGCAGTACTTC.

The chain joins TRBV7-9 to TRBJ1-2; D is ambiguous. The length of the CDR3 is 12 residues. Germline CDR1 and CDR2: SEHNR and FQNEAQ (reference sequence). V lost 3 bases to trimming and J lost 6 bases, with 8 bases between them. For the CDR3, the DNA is TGTGCCAGCAGCTTGGGAGTGGATGGCTACACCTTC. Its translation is CASSLGVDGYTF.